A single sample is the source of the 10 T cell receptor beta chains below, sequenced in a study of T-cell reconstitution after alpha-beta-depleted transplantation in children. Unique molecular identifiers were used to barcode this TCRbeta library. TCRdb re-called the PCR reads with MiXCR, one entry per CDR3 protein. The sample records 300,000 to 400,000 distinct CDR3 sequences, about 16% being singletons. This specimen consisted of PBMCs, mostly from graft donor cells, obtained 360 days after TCRalphabeta/CD19-depleted stem cell transplant. The receptors shown here come from a male patient aged 2-10 years who had a stem cell transplant for acute lymphoblastic leukemia, so the T cells may come from the graft donor.

This clonotype was counted only a few times. The V call is TRBV5-6, the J call TRBJ2-3; 9 bases line up with TRBD1. Germline CDR1 reads SGHDT; CDR2 reads YYEEEE. CDR3 length: 15 residues. Losses at the gene ends were 4 bases for V and 4 bases for J; bases not matched to a gene: 7. The CDR3 spells CASSNRGLGADTQYF. In DNA, the CDR3 is TGTGCCAGCAGCAACAGGGGGCTTGGGGCAGATACGCAGTATTTT.

The chain recombines TRBV6-6 with TRBJ2-1; D ambiguous. Trimming cost V 0 bases and J 6 bases, with 3 bases left between them. Germline V lookup: CDR1 MNHNY, CDR2 SVGAGI (reference sequence). The CDR3 length is 12 residues. The CDR3 region is CASSYSLNEQFF. As DNA, the CDR3 is TGTGCCAGCAGTTACTCTCTCAATGAGCAGTTCTTC.

In this sample, this clonotype turned up many times. The CDR3 coding sequence is TGCGCCAGCAGCCAGGCGGTGTCCTACAATGAGCAGTTCTTC. Its translation is CASSQAVSYNEQFF. This chain connects TRBV4-1 to TRBJ2-1; D not certain. The germline V and J ends were trimmed by 3 bases and 1 base, with 7 bases remaining between them. Germline CDR1 is MGHRA and CDR2 is YSYEKL. This CDR3 has 14 residues.

This clonotype was seen more than once but under ten times. Sequence at one end of the junction differs from germline and may be a read error. V is TRBV7-7 and J is TRBJ2-5; D is ambiguous. Per germline, CDR1 SSHAT and CDR2 FNYEAQ (reference sequence). The CDR3 extends over 13 amino acids. The CDR3 protein is CASSFAPQETQYF. The CDR3 bases are TGTGCTAGCAGCTTCGCTCCCCAAGAGACCCAGTACTTC. Combining the CDR3 with reference TRBV7-7 and TRBJ2-5 gives the whole variable domain GAGVSQSPRYKVTKRGQDVTLRCDPISSHATLYWYQQALGQGPEFLTYFNYEAQPDKSGLPSDRFSAERPEGSISTLTIQRTEQRDSAMYRCASSFAPQETQYFGPGTRLLVL.

Comment on this clonotype: A read error may account for a junction end that differs from germline. V is TRBV12-3 or TRBV12-4 and J is TRBJ2-1, with 15 bases that match TRBD2. The CDR3 covers 19 residues. The CDR3 spells CTSSLGTSGRFWSYNEQFF. In nucleotides, the CDR3 is TGTACCAGCAGTTTAGGGACTAGCGGGAGGTTTTGGTCCTACAATGAGCAGTTCTTC.

This clonotype was recorded at least ten times. V is TRBV28 and J is TRBJ1-2; 7 positions match TRBD1. CDR3 length: 14 amino acids. Germline values: CDR1 MDHEN, CDR2 SYDVKM. J gave up 4 bases and V 7 bases, and 9 bases lay outside the gene matches. As DNA, the CDR3 is TGTGCCAGCACCGCGCGGGGACAGACCTATGGCTACACCTTC. This gives the protein CASTARGQTYGYTF.

As for this clonotype: Mismatch with germline at one junction end may stem from a read error. The chain combines TRBV12-3 or TRBV12-4 with TRBJ2-7; D is perhaps TRBD1 (6 bases). CDR3 size: 18 residues. The CDR3 region has the DNA TGTACCAGCAGTAGTCGAGGAAGGGGGTCTCGATTCTCCTACGAGCAGTACTTC. It codes for CTSSSRGRGSRFSYEQYF.

This clonotype was seen repeatedly, ten times or more. The V and J genes are TRBV28 and TRBJ2-5; unclear D gene. CDR3 length equals 16 residues. Trimming stripped 1 base from V and 5 bases from J, with 17 bases between. The V gene's germline CDR1 is MDHEN and CDR2 SYDVKM. CDR3 sequence (DNA): TGTGCCAGCAGTTTATTCCGGCAGCTCAGGCATGAGACCCAGTACTTC. Protein: CASSLFRQLRHETQYF.

This clonotype has a handful of counts. The chain joins TRBV12-3 or TRBV12-4 to TRBJ2-2; a weak D match, TRBD1 (6 bases). The length of the CDR3 is 13 residues. The CDR3 here is CAGAASNTGELFF. The CDR3 DNA reads TGTGCGGGGGCGGCCTCGAACACCGGGGAGCTGTTTTTT.

V usage is TRBV5-1 and J usage is TRBJ2-3; 7 bases are a match to TRBD1. In germline, CDR1 is SGHRS, CDR2 YFSETQ. J was trimmed by 4 bases and V by 4 bases; bases with no gene match: 12. This CDR3 comprises 16 residues. The CDR3 DNA reads TGCGCCAGCAGCCCCGGCGCAGGGGGTCCCCCAGATACGCAGTATTTT. Translating it yields CASSPGAGGPPDTQYF.